A selection of T cell receptor beta chains follows, all from one sample in a study of blood T cell repertoires in COVID-19. Profiled with immunoSEQ multiplex PCR; TCRdb holds only in-frame clones, not every one. The data show 250,000 to 300,000 clones, approximately 87% seen once. The sequencing sample was made of peripheral blood. The source of these receptors is a woman aged 25 to 39 with COVID-19, enrolled during active disease. The CDR3 runs from the conserved cysteine through the conserved F or W. D genes are given only for firm matches. Clone size is stated in some rows and not others, as once, few, many or a class when expanded.

J gene: TRBJ1-1
clone size: once
V gene: TRBV9
D gene: -
CDR3 protein: CASRGALGGDMNTEAFF
CDR3 DNA: TGTGCCAGCAGAGGAGCCTTGGGAGGGGATATGAACACTGAAGCTTTCTTT

J gene: TRBJ1-4
clone size: once
V gene: TRBV5-1
D gene: -
CDR3 protein: CASSLEGYNEKLFF
CDR3 DNA: TGCGCCAGCAGCCTCGAGGGTTACAATGAAAAACTGTTTTTT

J gene: TRBJ2-7
clone size: -
V gene: TRBV15
D gene: TRBD1
CDR3 protein: CATSTWDSSYEQYF
CDR3 DNA: TGTGCCACCAGCACCTGGGACAGCTCCTACGAGCAGTACTTC

J gene: TRBJ1-1
clone size: -
V gene: TRBV6-5
D gene: -
CDR3 protein: CASGGGSSIGTEAFF
CDR3 DNA: TGTGCCAGCGGCGGGGGGTCGTCGATCGGCACTGAAGCTTTCTTT

J gene: TRBJ2-7
clone size: -
V gene: TRBV5-1
D gene: -
CDR3 protein: CASRDNSYEQYF
CDR3 DNA: TGCGCCAGCAGGGACAACTCCTACGAGCAGTACTTC

J gene: TRBJ2-1
clone size: -
V gene: TRBV5-1
D gene: TRBD2
CDR3 protein: CASSLELAGPRGNEQFF
CDR3 DNA: TGCGCCAGCAGCTTGGAACTAGCGGGTCCTAGGGGCAATGAGCAGTTCTTC

J gene: TRBJ1-6
clone size: -
V gene: TRBV4-1
D gene: -
CDR3 protein: CASSTPGGPLHF
CDR3 DNA: TGCGCCAGCAGCACCCCCGGTGGACCCCTCCACTTT

J gene: TRBJ2-1
clone size: -
V gene: TRBV25-1
D gene: -
CDR3 protein: CASSEAGTYNEQFF
CDR3 DNA: TGTGCCAGCAGTGAAGCCGGGACCTACAATGAGCAGTTCTTC

J gene: TRBJ1-2
clone size: -
V gene: TRBV5-6
D gene: TRBD1
CDR3 protein: CASSLTGEDGYTF
CDR3 DNA: TGTGCCAGCAGCTTGACAGGGGAAGATGGCTACACCTTC

J gene: TRBJ1-5
clone size: -
V gene: TRBV9
D gene: -
CDR3 protein: CASSIRGQPQHF
CDR3 DNA: TGTGCCAGCAGCATAAGGGGTCAGCCCCAGCATTTT

J gene: TRBJ1-2
clone size: -
V gene: TRBV15
D gene: TRBD1
CDR3 protein: CATSRREPGQARGYYGYTF
CDR3 DNA: TGTGCCACCAGCAGACGGGAACCGGGACAGGCTAGAGGGTACTATGGCTACACCTTC

J gene: TRBJ2-2
clone size: -
V gene: TRBV18
D gene: TRBD2
CDR3 protein: CASSPRDRLAGNDTGELFF
CDR3 DNA: TGTGCCAGCTCACCACGAGACAGACTAGCGGGGAACGACACCGGGGAGCTGTTTTTT

J gene: TRBJ2-5
clone size: -
V gene: TRBV9
D gene: TRBD1
CDR3 protein: CASSVEGRTGGWQRETQYF
CDR3 DNA: TGTGCCAGCAGCGTAGAGGGGCGGACAGGGGGATGGCAGCGGGAGACCCAGTACTTC

J gene: TRBJ2-6
clone size: once
V gene: TRBV21-1
D gene: -
CDR3 protein: CASSKIRKGGHLSGANVLTF
CDR3 DNA: TGTGCCAGCAGCAAAATCCGTAAAGGGGGCCACCTCTCTGGGGCCAACGTCCTGACTTTC

J gene: TRBJ1-2
clone size: -
V gene: TRBV5-4
D gene: TRBD1
CDR3 protein: CASSLGTGNYGYTF
CDR3 DNA: TGTGCCAGCAGCCTAGGGACAGGGAATTATGGCTACACCTTC

J gene: TRBJ2-1
clone size: -
V gene: TRBV30
D gene: TRBD1
CDR3 protein: CAWSLGQVPYNEQFF
CDR3 DNA: TGTGCCTGGAGTCTTGGACAGGTTCCTTACAATGAGCAGTTCTTC

J gene: TRBJ1-2
clone size: -
V gene: TRBV4-1
D gene: -
CDR3 protein: CASSQVRQTDGYTF
CDR3 DNA: TGCGCCAGCAGCCAAGTTAGACAGACAGATGGCTACACCTTC

J gene: TRBJ1-5
clone size: -
V gene: TRBV16
D gene: -
CDR3 protein: CASAEVTTQPQHF
CDR3 DNA: TGTGCCAGCGCGGAAGTAACAACTCAGCCCCAGCATTTT

J gene: TRBJ2-3
clone size: -
V gene: TRBV19
D gene: TRBD1
CDR3 protein: CASRDRGGIDTQYF
CDR3 DNA: TGTGCCAGTAGGGACAGGGGAGGGATAGATACGCAGTATTTT

J gene: TRBJ1-5
clone size: few
V gene: TRBV7-8
D gene: -
CDR3 protein: CASSLDSWQPQHF
CDR3 DNA: TGTGCCAGCAGCTTAGACAGTTGGCAGCCCCAGCATTTT

J gene: TRBJ1-6
clone size: -
V gene: TRBV7-6
D gene: -
CDR3 protein: CASSARIGAANSPLHF
CDR3 DNA: TGTGCCAGCAGCGCCAGAATAGGGGCAGCGAATTCACCCCTCCACTTT

J gene: TRBJ1-6
clone size: -
V gene: TRBV7-6
D gene: TRBD1
CDR3 protein: CASSSPGQGSPLHF
CDR3 DNA: TGTGCCAGCAGCTCACCGGGACAGGGGAGTCCCCTCCACTTT

J gene: TRBJ1-1
clone size: few
V gene: TRBV5-4
D gene: TRBD1
CDR3 protein: CASTEAGGGTFF
CDR3 DNA: TGTGCCAGCACGGAGGCAGGGGGAGGAACTTTCTTT

J gene: TRBJ2-7
clone size: -
V gene: TRBV18
D gene: -
CDR3 protein: CASSPPRGRGYEQYF
CDR3 DNA: TGTGCCAGCTCACCACCGAGGGGGAGAGGCTACGAGCAGTACTTC

J gene: TRBJ2-7
clone size: -
V gene: TRBV6-5
D gene: -
CDR3 protein: CATLGDFYEQYF
CDR3 DNA: TGTGCCACTCTCGGGGACTTTTACGAGCAGTACTTC

J gene: TRBJ2-1
clone size: -
V gene: TRBV7-2
D gene: -
CDR3 protein: CASTPPGVKGYNEQFF
CDR3 DNA: TGTGCCAGCACCCCTCCCGGGGTCAAGGGATACAATGAGCAGTTCTTC

J gene: TRBJ2-1
clone size: -
V gene: TRBV3-1/TRBV3-2
D gene: TRBD2
CDR3 protein: CASSPMSSGGNEQFF
CDR3 DNA: TGTGCCAGCAGCCCCATGTCTAGCGGGGGGAATGAGCAGTTCTTC

J gene: TRBJ2-7
clone size: -
V gene: TRBV27
D gene: -
CDR3 protein: CAIQTGLPIYEQYF
CDR3 DNA: TGTGCCATACAAACGGGACTGCCAATCTACGAGCAGTACTTC

J gene: TRBJ1-5
clone size: -
V gene: TRBV27
D gene: -
CDR3 protein: CASSLSLYQPQHF
CDR3 DNA: TGTGCCAGCAGTTTATCACTGTATCAGCCCCAGCATTTT

J gene: TRBJ1-1
clone size: -
V gene: TRBV5-1
D gene: -
CDR3 protein: CASSLGGQYPAFF
CDR3 DNA: TGCGCCAGCAGCTTGGGAGGGCAGTACCCCGCTTTCTTT

J gene: TRBJ2-6
clone size: once
V gene: TRBV4-1
D gene: -
CDR3 protein: CASSQGQGRSGANVLTF
CDR3 DNA: TGCGCCAGCAGCCAAGGGCAGGGGCGCTCTGGGGCCAACGTCCTGACTTTC

J gene: TRBJ1-2
clone size: -
V gene: TRBV27
D gene: -
CDR3 protein: CASSLRSGLKNGYTF
CDR3 DNA: TGTGCCAGCAGTTTAAGGTCAGGGCTTAAAAATGGCTACACCTTC

J gene: TRBJ2-2
clone size: -
V gene: TRBV19
D gene: -
CDR3 protein: CASSMRMEQGFIPGELFF
CDR3 DNA: TGTGCCAGTAGTATGCGGATGGAACAGGGTTTTATACCCGGGGAGCTGTTTTTT

J gene: TRBJ2-7
clone size: -
V gene: TRBV9
D gene: -
CDR3 protein: CASSVRQGSYEQYF
CDR3 DNA: TGTGCCAGCAGCGTACGGCAGGGGAGTTACGAGCAGTACTTC

J gene: TRBJ2-5
clone size: -
V gene: TRBV19
D gene: -
CDR3 protein: CASKQAYQETQYF
CDR3 DNA: TGTGCCAGTAAACAGGCGTACCAAGAGACCCAGTACTTC

J gene: TRBJ1-3
clone size: few
V gene: TRBV18
D gene: -
CDR3 protein: CASSPMGGIDTIYF
CDR3 DNA: TGTGCCAGCTCACCAATGGGGGGAATCGACACCATATATTTT

J gene: TRBJ1-2
clone size: -
V gene: TRBV3-1/TRBV3-2
D gene: -
CDR3 protein: CASSQAGYGYTF
CDR3 DNA: TGTGCCAGCAGCCAAGCGGGCTATGGCTACACCTTC

J gene: TRBJ2-5
clone size: -
V gene: TRBV10-1
D gene: TRBD1
CDR3 protein: CASSKRDRGETQYF
CDR3 DNA: TGCGCCAGCAGCAAGAGGGACAGAGGAGAGACCCAGTACTTC

J gene: TRBJ2-5
clone size: -
V gene: TRBV11-2
D gene: -
CDR3 protein: CASSLAAGMAQYF
CDR3 DNA: TGTGCCAGCAGCTTAGCGGCAGGGATGGCCCAGTACTTC

J gene: TRBJ2-7
clone size: -
V gene: TRBV19
D gene: -
CDR3 protein: CASSPEQGREQYF
CDR3 DNA: TGTGCCAGTAGTCCCGAACAGGGGAGGGAGCAGTACTTC

J gene: TRBJ2-7
clone size: -
V gene: TRBV28
D gene: TRBD2
CDR3 protein: CASSYGGAAIWEQYF
CDR3 DNA: TGTGCCAGCAGCTACGGGGGGGCCGCGATATGGGAGCAGTACTTC

J gene: TRBJ1-3
clone size: -
V gene: TRBV9
D gene: -
CDR3 protein: CASSAAPTFTVNTIYF
CDR3 DNA: TGTGCCAGCAGCGCCGCTCCAACCTTCACGGTAAACACCATATATTTT

J gene: TRBJ2-5
clone size: -
V gene: TRBV7-6
D gene: TRBD2
CDR3 protein: CASSLLLGGAGETQYF
CDR3 DNA: TGTGCCAGCAGCTTACTACTCGGGGGGGCCGGGGAGACCCAGTACTTC

J gene: TRBJ1-1
clone size: -
V gene: TRBV11-2
D gene: TRBD1
CDR3 protein: CASSPGQGNTEAFF
CDR3 DNA: TGTGCCAGCAGCCCGGGACAGGGGAACACTGAAGCTTTCTTT

J gene: TRBJ2-1
clone size: -
V gene: TRBV7-8
D gene: -
CDR3 protein: CASWHIYNEQFF
CDR3 DNA: TGTGCCAGCTGGCATATTTACAATGAGCAGTTCTTC

J gene: TRBJ2-3
clone size: -
V gene: TRBV11-3
D gene: TRBD2
CDR3 protein: CASSSRAGGTDTQYF
CDR3 DNA: TGTGCCAGCAGTTCCCGAGCGGGGGGGACAGATACGCAGTATTTT